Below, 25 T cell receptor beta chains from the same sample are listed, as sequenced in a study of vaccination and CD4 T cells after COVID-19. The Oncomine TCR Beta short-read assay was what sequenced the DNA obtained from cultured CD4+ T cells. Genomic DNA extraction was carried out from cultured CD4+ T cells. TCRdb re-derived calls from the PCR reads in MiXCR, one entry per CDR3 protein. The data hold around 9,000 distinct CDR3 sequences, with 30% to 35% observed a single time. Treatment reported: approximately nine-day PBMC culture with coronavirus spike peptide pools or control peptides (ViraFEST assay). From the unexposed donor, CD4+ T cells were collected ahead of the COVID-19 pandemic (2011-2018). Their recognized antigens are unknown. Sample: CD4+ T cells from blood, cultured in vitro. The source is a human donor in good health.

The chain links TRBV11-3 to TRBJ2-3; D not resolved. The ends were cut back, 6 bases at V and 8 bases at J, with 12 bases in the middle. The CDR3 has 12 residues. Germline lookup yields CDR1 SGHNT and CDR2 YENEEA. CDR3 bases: TGTGCCAGCAGTGACGGACGAACTACGCAGTATTTT. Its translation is CASSDGRTTQYF.

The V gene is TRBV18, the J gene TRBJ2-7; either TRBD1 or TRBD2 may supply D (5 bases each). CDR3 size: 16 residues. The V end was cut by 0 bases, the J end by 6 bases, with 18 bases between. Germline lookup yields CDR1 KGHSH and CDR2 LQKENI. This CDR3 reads CASSPPSWDGLGEQYF. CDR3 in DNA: TGTGCCAGCTCACCACCGAGTTGGGACGGCCTTGGCGAGCAGTACTTC.

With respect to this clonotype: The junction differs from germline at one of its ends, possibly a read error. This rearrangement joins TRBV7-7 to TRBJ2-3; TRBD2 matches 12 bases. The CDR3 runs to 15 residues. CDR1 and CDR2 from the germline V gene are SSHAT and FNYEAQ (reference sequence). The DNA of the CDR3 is TGTGCTAGCAGCGATGGGACTAGCGGGTTGGATACGCAGTATTTT. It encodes CASSDGTSGLDTQYF.

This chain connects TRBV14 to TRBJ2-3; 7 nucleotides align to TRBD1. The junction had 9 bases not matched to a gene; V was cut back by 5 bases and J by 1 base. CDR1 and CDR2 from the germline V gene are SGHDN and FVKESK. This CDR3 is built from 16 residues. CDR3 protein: CASSALTGQGTDTQYF. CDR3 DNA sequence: TGTGCCAGCAGCGCCCTGACAGGGCAGGGCACAGATACGCAGTATTTT.

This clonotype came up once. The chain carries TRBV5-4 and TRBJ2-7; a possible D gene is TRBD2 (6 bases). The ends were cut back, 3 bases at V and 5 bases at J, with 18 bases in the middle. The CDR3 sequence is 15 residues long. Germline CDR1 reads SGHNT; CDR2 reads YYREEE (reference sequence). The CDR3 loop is CASSSRAVSGDEQYF. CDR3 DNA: TGTGCCAGCAGCTCTAGGGCAGTCTCGGGGGACGAGCAGTACTTC.

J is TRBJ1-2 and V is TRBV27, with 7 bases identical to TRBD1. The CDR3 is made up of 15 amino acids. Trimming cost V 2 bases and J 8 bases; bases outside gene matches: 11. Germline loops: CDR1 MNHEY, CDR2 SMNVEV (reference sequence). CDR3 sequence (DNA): TGTGCCAGCAGTTTAAATCCAACCGGGACAGTCGGCTACACCTTC. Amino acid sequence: CASSLNPTGTVGYTF.

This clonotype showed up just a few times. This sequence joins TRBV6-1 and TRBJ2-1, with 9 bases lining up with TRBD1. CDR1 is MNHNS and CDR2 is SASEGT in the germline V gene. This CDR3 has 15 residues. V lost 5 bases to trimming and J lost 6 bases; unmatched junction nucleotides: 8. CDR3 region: CASSPATGGGNEQFF. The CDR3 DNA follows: TGTGCCAGCAGTCCCGCGACAGGGGGTGGCAATGAGCAGTTCTTC.

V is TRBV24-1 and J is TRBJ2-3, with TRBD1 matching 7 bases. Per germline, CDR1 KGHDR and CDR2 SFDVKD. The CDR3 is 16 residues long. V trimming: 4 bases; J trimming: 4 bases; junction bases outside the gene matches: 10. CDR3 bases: TGTGCCACCAGTGACATAGACAGGGCTGGGGCAGATACGCAGTATTTT. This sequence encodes CATSDIDRAGADTQYF.

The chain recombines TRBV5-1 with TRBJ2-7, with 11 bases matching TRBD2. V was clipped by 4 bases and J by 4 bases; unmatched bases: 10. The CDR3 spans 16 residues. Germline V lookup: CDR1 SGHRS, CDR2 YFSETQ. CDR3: CASSPLLAGAEYEQYF. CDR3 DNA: TGCGCCAGCAGCCCATTACTAGCGGGAGCCGAGTACGAGCAGTACTTC.

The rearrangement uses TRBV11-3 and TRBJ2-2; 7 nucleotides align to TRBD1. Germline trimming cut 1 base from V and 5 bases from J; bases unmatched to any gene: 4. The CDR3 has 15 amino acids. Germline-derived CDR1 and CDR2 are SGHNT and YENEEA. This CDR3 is CASSLGGQFTGELFF. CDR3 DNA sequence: TGTGCCAGCAGCTTAGGGGGACAGTTTACCGGGGAGCTGTTTTTT.

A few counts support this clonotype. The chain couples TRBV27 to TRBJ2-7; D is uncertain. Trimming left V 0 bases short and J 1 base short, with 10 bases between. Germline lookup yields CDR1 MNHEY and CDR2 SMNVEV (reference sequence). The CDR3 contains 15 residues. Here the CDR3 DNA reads TGTGCCAGCAGTTTATCTACCAGGCGGTCCTACGAGCAGTACTTC. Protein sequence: CASSLSTRRSYEQYF.

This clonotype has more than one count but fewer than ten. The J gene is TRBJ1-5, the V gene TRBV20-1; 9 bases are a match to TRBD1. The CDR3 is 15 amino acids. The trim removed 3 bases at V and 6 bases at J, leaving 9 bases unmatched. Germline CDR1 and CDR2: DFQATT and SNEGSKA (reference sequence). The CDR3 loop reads CSARIQGARSQPQHF. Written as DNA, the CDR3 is TGCAGTGCTAGGATACAGGGGGCAAGGAGTCAGCCCCAGCATTTT.

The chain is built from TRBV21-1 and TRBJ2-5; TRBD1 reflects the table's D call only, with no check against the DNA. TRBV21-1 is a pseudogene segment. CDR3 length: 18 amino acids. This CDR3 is CASSKEDRTGGREETQYF. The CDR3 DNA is TGTGCCAGCAGCAAAGAGGACCGGACAGGCGGGCGGGAAGAGACCCAGTACTTC.

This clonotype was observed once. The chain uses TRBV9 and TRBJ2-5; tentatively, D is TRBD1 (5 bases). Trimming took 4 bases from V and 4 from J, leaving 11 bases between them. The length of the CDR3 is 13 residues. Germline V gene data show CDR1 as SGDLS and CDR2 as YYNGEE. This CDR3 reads CASSIRQGETQYF. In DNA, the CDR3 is TGTGCCAGCAGCATACGTCAGGGAGAGACCCAGTACTTC.

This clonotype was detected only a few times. The CDR3 reads CAISQSSDRAATGANVLTF. Here the CDR3 DNA reads TGTGCCATCAGTCAATCCTCGGACAGGGCAGCAACTGGGGCCAACGTCCTGACTTTC. The chain carries TRBV10-3 and TRBJ2-6; TRBD1 agrees at 8 bases. This CDR3 region has 19 residues. The germline V gene encodes CDR1 ENHRY and CDR2 SYGVKD. J lost 2 bases, V lost 5 bases, and 14 bases had no gene match.

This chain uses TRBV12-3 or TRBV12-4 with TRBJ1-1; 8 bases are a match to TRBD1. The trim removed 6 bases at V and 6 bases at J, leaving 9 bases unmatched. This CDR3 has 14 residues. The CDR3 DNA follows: TGTGCCAGCAGCCGCCGGACAGGGTTGTCTGAAGCTTTCTTT. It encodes CASSRRTGLSEAFF.

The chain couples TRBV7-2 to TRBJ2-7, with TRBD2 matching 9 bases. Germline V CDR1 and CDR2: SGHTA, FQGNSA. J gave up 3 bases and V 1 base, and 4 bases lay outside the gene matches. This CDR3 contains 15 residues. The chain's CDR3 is CASSLGVSGSYEQYF. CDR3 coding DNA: TGTGCCAGCAGCTTAGGGGTTAGCGGGAGCTACGAGCAGTACTTC.

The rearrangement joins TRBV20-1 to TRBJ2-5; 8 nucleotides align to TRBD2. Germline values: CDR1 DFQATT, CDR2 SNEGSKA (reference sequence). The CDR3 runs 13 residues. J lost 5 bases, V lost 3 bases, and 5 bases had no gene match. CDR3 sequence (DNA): TGCAGTGCTAGCGGGAGGGCCGGTGAGACCCAGTACTTC. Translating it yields CSASGRAGETQYF.

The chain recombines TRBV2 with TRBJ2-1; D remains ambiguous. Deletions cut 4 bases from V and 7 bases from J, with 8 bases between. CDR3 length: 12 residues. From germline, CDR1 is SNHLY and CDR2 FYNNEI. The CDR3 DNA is TGTGCCAGCAGTGGTGCTAGTAATGAGCAGTTCTTC. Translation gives CASSGASNEQFF.

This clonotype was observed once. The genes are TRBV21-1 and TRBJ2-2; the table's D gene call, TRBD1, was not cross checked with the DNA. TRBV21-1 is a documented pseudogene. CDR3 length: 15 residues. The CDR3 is CASSTGTATTGELFF. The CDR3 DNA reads TGTGCCAGCAGTACCGGGACAGCAACTACCGGGGAGCTGTTTTTT.

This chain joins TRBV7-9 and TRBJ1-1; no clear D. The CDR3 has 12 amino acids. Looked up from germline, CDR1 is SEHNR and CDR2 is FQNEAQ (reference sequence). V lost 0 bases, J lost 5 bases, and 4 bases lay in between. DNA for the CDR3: TGTGCCAGCAGCTTAGCGGAAACTGAAGCTTTCTTT. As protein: CASSLAETEAFF.

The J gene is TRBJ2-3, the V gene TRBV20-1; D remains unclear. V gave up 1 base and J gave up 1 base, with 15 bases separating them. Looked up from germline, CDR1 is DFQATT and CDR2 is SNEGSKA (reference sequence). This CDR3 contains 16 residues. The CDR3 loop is CSARGLWAQGTDTQYF. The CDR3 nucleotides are TGCAGTGCTAGAGGGTTGTGGGCCCAGGGCACAGATACGCAGTATTTT.

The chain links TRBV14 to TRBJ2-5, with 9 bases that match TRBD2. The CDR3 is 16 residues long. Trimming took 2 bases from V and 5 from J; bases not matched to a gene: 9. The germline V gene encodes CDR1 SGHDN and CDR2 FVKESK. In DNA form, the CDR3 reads TGTGCCAGCAGCCAAAGGCGGACTAGCGATTCGGAGACCCAGTACTTC. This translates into CASSQRRTSDSETQYF. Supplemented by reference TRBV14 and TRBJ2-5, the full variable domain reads EAGVTQFPSHSVIEKGQTVTLRCDPISGHDNLYWYRRVMGKEIKFLLHFVKESKQDESGMPNNRFLAERTGGTYSTLKVQPAELEDSGVYFCASSQRRTSDSETQYFGPGTRLLVL.

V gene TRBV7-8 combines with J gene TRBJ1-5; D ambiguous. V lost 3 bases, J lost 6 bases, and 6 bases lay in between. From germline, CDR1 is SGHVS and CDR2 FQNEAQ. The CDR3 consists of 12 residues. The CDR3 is CASSFRSQPQHF. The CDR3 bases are TGTGCCAGCAGCTTTCGCTCTCAGCCCCAGCATTTT.

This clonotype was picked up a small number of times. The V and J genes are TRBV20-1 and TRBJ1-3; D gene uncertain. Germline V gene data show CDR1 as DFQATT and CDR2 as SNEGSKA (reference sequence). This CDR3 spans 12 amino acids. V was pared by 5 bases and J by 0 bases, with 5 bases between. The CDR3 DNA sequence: TGCAGTGCTGGCCCCTCTGGAAACACCATATATTTT. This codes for CSAGPSGNTIYF.